This T cell receptor (beta chain) was identified in a study of T cell changes during pregnancy in multiple sclerosis. Per the germline V gene, CDR1 is SNHLY and CDR2 is FYNNEI. V dropped 5 bases and J dropped 4; count of bases not matched to a gene: 6. CDR3 length: 15 amino acids. Some clones are missing from TCRdb's copy, which holds only in-frame ones; the method was immunoSEQ multiplex PCR. The sample records about 86,000 clones, 80% to 95% being singletons. V and J are TRBV2 and TRBJ1-5; TRBD1 matches at 9 bases. The source of this sequence is a female donor in good health, enrolled as a control in a pregnancy study. Specimen: peripheral blood, collected in the first trimester of pregnancy. The CDR3 region has the DNA TGTGCCAGCAGTCTTTCGGGACAGGGTAATCAGCCCCAGCATTTT. It translates to CASSLSGQGNQPQHF. Looking up the rest from reference TRBV2 and TRBJ1-5 gives the full variable domain: EPEVTQTPSHQVTQMGQEVILRCVPISNHLYFYWYRQILGQKVEFLVSFYNNEISEKSEIFDDQFSVERPDGSNFTLKIRSTKLEDSAMYFCASSLSGQGNQPQHFGDGTRLSIL.